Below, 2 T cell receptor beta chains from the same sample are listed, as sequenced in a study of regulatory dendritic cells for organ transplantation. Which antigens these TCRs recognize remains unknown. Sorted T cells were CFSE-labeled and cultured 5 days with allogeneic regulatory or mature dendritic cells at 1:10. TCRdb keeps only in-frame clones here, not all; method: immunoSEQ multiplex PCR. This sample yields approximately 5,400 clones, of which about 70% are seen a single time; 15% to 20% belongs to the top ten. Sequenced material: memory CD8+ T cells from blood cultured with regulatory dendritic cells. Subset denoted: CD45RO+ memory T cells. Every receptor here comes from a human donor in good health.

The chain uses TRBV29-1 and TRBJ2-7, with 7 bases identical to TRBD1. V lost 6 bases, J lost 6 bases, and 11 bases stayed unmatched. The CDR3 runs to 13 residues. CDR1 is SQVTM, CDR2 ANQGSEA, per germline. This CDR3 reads CSVRTGEAREQYF. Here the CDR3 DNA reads TGCAGCGTACGAACAGGGGAAGCTCGCGAGCAGTACTTC.

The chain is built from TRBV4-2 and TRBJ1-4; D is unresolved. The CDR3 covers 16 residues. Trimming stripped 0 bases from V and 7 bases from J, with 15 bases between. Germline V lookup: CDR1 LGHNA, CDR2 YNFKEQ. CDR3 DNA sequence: TGTGCCAGCAGCCAAGATCGAGAGGGAGGGAGTGAAAAACTGTTTTTT. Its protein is CASSQDREGGSEKLFF.